The 5 T cell receptor beta chains below were found in one sample sequenced in a study of CXCR3-negative and CXCR3-positive naive CD8 T cells. cDNA libraries for TRB were generated by 5' RACE incorporating UMI labels. Each CDR3 protein gets one entry in TCRdb, which reprocessed the 5' RACE reads and gives no DNA. The sample totals approximately 5,300 distinct CDR3 sequences. The specimen was naive CXCR3- CD8+ T cells from blood. The subset is: CD45RO-CCR7+CD27+CD95- naive CD8+ T cells lacking CXCR3 (TNR3-). The receptors derive from a human donor in good health. Some clones in this sample may be carry-over from other donors' samples.

This chain joins TRBV9 and TRBJ2-1. CDR1 is SGDLS and CDR2 is YYNGEE in the germline V gene. The CDR3 contains 16 residues. The CDR3 spells CASSDIYASSYNEQFF.

J is TRBJ2-7 and V is TRBV27. CDR3 length equals 13 residues. Per germline, CDR1 MNHEY and CDR2 SMNVEV (reference sequence). CDR3 sequence reads: CASSLSYSYEQYF.

By frequency, this clonotype is medium-sized. The chain recombines TRBV5-1 with TRBJ1-1; TCRdb calls TRBD1, which cannot be checked without DNA. CDR1 and CDR2 from the germline V gene are SGHRS and YFSETQ. This CDR3 contains 14 residues. The CDR3 protein is CASSLGQGVTEAFF. Full variable domain (remainder filled in from reference TRBV5-1 and TRBJ1-1): KAGVTQTPRYLIKTRGQQVTLSCSPISGHRSVSWYQQTPGQGLQFLFEYFSETQRNKGNFPGRFSGRQFSNSRSEMNVSTLELGDSALYLCASSLGQGVTEAFFGQGTRLTVV.

The V call is TRBV4-3, the J call TRBJ1-6; TCRdb's assignment of TRBD1 cannot be checked, as there is no DNA. The CDR3 consists of 16 residues. Germline V gene data show CDR1 as LGHNA and CDR2 as YSLEER. The CDR3 sequence is CASSQERTGINSPLHF.

V is TRBV13 and J is TRBJ2-3. This CDR3 spans 11 amino acids. The germline V gene has CDR1 PRHDT and CDR2 FYEKMQ (reference sequence). CDR3 in amino acids: CASSFTDTQYF. The variable domain in full, with the rest retrieved from reference TRBV13 and TRBJ2-3, is AAGVIQSPRHLIKEKRETATLKCYPIPRHDTVYWYQQGPGQDPQFLISFYEKMQSDKGSIPDRFSAQQFSDYHSELNMSSLELGDSALYFCASSFTDTQYFGPGTRLTVL.